Following are 27 T cell receptor beta chains from one sample sequenced in a study of liver allograft versus peripheral blood T cells. Study overall: The authors compared T cell receptor repertoires in transplanted livers with those in the peripheral blood of recipients.

MiXCR, applied by TCRdb to the reads, yields one record per CDR3 protein. The sample has more than 10,000 distinct CDR3 sequences, approximately 30% seen once. The receptor set was obtained from a human patient who had a liver transplant. Some T cells may be transferred from the graft donor.

This chain links TRBV10-1 with TRBJ2-5, with 7 bases fitting TRBD2. The CDR3 runs to 14 residues. Germline CDR1 is WNHNN and CDR2 is SYGVQD (reference sequence). V trimming: 3 bases; J trimming: 3 bases; junction bases outside the gene matches: 4. CDR3: CASSEGGREETQYF. CDR3 DNA: TGCGCCAGCAGTGAAGGCGGGAGAGAAGAGACCCAGTACTTC.

There are many counts of this clonotype. The gene calls are TRBV7-9 and TRBJ2-1; D could derive from TRBD1 or TRBD2 (6 bases each). The J call may be in error: the DNA end matches TRBJ2-7 better. Per germline, CDR1 SEHNR and CDR2 FQNEAQ (reference sequence). The CDR3 consists of 15 residues. The CDR3 DNA reads as TGTGCCAGCAGCCACTCGGGGGCCATCCAATACGAGCAGTACTTC. It codes for CASSHSGAIQYEQYF.

This clonotype was observed a few times. The gene calls are TRBV19 and TRBJ1-4; a possible D gene is TRBD1 (6 bases). The CDR3 has 14 residues. V gave up 1 base and J gave up 10 bases, with 13 bases separating them. Germline CDR1 reads LNHDA; CDR2 reads SQIVND (reference sequence). The CDR3 loop is CASSIGDRRPKLFF. DNA for the CDR3: TGTGCCAGTAGTATAGGTGACAGGCGTCCAAAACTGTTTTTT.

V and J are TRBV10-1 and TRBJ2-1, with 14 bases fitting TRBD2. Germline CDR1 is WNHNN and CDR2 is SYGVQD (reference sequence). CDR3 length equals 15 residues. V was pared by 5 bases and J by 10 bases, with 7 bases of the junction left unmatched. As DNA, the CDR3 is TGCGCCAGCAGTCCGGGACTAGCGGGGGCAGGAGAGCAGTTCTTC. Its protein product is CASSPGLAGAGEQFF.

This clonotype has only a few counts. V gene TRBV5-4 combines with J gene TRBJ2-7, with 8 bases that match TRBD1. The CDR3 runs 15 residues. Germline CDR1 SGHNT, CDR2 YYREEE (reference sequence). Trimming took 0 bases from V and 4 from J; bases not matched to a gene: 6. CDR3 coding DNA: TGTGCCAGCAGCTTGGAAGGGACAGGTCCTTACGAGCAGTACTTC. As protein: CASSLEGTGPYEQYF.

Relative to its sample, this clonotype is medium-sized. CDR3 DNA sequence: TGTGCCAGTAGTATTAGGACCCGGGAAAAACTGTTTTTT. As protein: CASSIRTREKLFF. This rearrangement joins TRBV19 to TRBJ1-4; no clear D gene. The V end lost 3 bases, the J end lost 8 bases, and 10 bases lay between the germline ends. Per germline, CDR1 LNHDA and CDR2 SQIVND (reference sequence). There are 13 residues in the CDR3.

By share, this clonotype ranks as medium-sized (0.01 to 0.1%). This chain joins TRBV19 and TRBJ1-1; D unresolved. The CDR3 sequence is 14 residues long. Germline assignment: CDR1 LNHDA and CDR2 SQIVND (reference sequence). V gave up 3 bases and J gave up 1 base, with 9 bases separating them. The DNA for the CDR3 is TGTGCCAGTAGTATGTATACGACGAACACTGAAGCTTTCTTT. It codes for CASSMYTTNTEAFF.

The table lists this clonotype with many counts. The chain joins TRBV6-6 to TRBJ1-4; D not certain. Germline CDR1 is MNHNY and CDR2 is SVGAGI (reference sequence). Trimming stripped 0 bases from V and 0 bases from J, with 2 bases between. The CDR3 extends over 14 amino acids. The CDR3 DNA follows: TGTGCCAGCAGTTACTCGACAACTAATGAAAAACTGTTTTTT. Translation: CASSYSTTNEKLFF.

Of note for this clonotype: This may be a read error, as it is one base from a much larger clone. The chain has TRBV24-1 and TRBJ1-1; D assignment may be TRBD1 or TRBD2 (5 bases each). The J call may be faulty, since TRBJ2-3 better matches the DNA end. The V gene's germline CDR1 is KGHDR and CDR2 SFDVKD. CDR3 size: 15 residues. For the CDR3, the DNA is TGTGCCACCAGTGATGGGGCTAAGGGAGCTGATACGCAGTATTTT. As protein: CATSDGAKGADTQYF.

This clonotype ranks as large. The rearrangement uses TRBV18 and TRBJ1-1; 7 nucleotides match TRBD1. Germline CDR1 reads KGHSH; CDR2 reads LQKENI. This CDR3 comprises 13 residues. V dropped 3 bases and J dropped 6; count of bases not matched to a gene: 4. CDR3 loop: CASSPSGGAEAFF. Written as DNA, the CDR3 is TGTGCCAGCTCACCTTCAGGGGGGGCTGAAGCTTTCTTT. The full variable domain, with the rest looked up from reference TRBV18 and TRBJ1-1, is NAGVMQNPRHLVRRRGQEARLRCSPMKGHSHVYWYRQLPEEGLKFMVYLQKENIIDESGMPKERFSAEFPKEGPSILRIQQVVRGDSAAYFCASSPSGGAEAFFGQGTRLTVV.

This clonotype is judged medium-sized. This chain links TRBV19 with TRBJ1-1; 10 bases fit TRBD1. CDR3 length: 13 amino acids. In germline, CDR1 is LNHDA, CDR2 SQIVND (reference sequence). The V and J ends lost 5 bases and 10 bases, in that order; junction bases with no gene match: 7. The DNA for the CDR3 is TGTGCCAGTAGTCACCAAGGGACAGGGGTAGCTTTCTTT. This translates into CASSHQGTGVAFF.

The chain joins TRBV6-1 to TRBJ1-2, with unresolved D. Germline CDR1 is MNHNS and CDR2 is SASEGT. Trimming removed 1 base from V and 7 bases from J, with 10 bases in between. This CDR3 spans 13 amino acids. CDR3 nucleotide sequence: TGTGCCAGCAGTGAAGTTAGAAGCGGTGGCTACACCTTC. This codes for CASSEVRSGGYTF.

The rearrangement joins TRBV6-5 to TRBJ2-7, with 8 bases that match TRBD2. The CDR3 is made up of 13 amino acids. CDR1 is MNHEY, CDR2 SVGAGI, per germline. The V gene end was trimmed by 8 bases and the J gene end by 5 bases; junction bases not matched to a gene: 8. The CDR3, as DNA: TGTGCCAGCGGGCGGTCGCGGGAGGACGAGCAGTACTTC. As protein: CASGRSREDEQYF.

This chain connects TRBV28 to TRBJ2-7; 8 bases line up with TRBD1. The CDR3 is 15 amino acids. Per the germline V gene, CDR1 is MDHEN and CDR2 is SYDVKM. The junction had 7 bases not matched to a gene; V was cut back by 6 bases and J by 0 bases. Here the CDR3 DNA reads TGTGCCAGCAGACATGGACAGGGCCCCTCCTACGAGCAGTACTTC. Translated: CASRHGQGPSYEQYF.

This chain uses TRBV20-1 with TRBJ1-5; D unclear. The CDR3 loop spans 14 amino acids. Germline lookup yields CDR1 DFQATT and CDR2 SNEGSKA (reference sequence). Trimming pared 4 bases from V and 0 bases from J, leaving 10 bases between. The CDR3 region has the DNA TGCAGTGCTACTCGACCTAATAGCAATCAGCCCCAGCATTTT. It is translated as CSATRPNSNQPQHF.

On this clonotype: The junction and the germline gene differ at one end; a read error may be behind it. The genes are TRBV27 and TRBJ1-1; D gene uncertain. The CDR3 length is 15 residues. Germline loops: CDR1 MNHEY, CDR2 SMNVEV (reference sequence). This CDR3 is CTSSLEPWTNTEAFF. The CDR3 nucleotides are TGTACCAGCAGTTTAGAGCCCTGGACTAACACTGAAGCTTTCTTT.

In its sample, this clonotype ranks as medium-sized. The gene calls are TRBV19 and TRBJ1-1; 10 bases match TRBD1. Germline CDR1 is LNHDA and CDR2 is SQIVND (reference sequence). J gave up 4 bases and V 9 bases, and 8 bases lay outside the gene matches. The CDR3 has 14 amino acids. This chain's CDR3 is CASTRQGAATEAFF. The CDR3 nucleotides read TGTGCCAGCACTCGACAGGGGGCGGCCACTGAAGCTTTCTTT.

The V gene is TRBV5-4, the J gene TRBJ1-2, with 7 bases lining up with TRBD1. Trimming cost V 3 bases and J 5 bases; bases outside gene matches: 7. Looked up from germline, CDR1 is SGHNT and CDR2 is YYREEE (reference sequence). The CDR3 covers 14 residues. In nucleotides, the CDR3 is TGTGCCAGCAGCTCGGGACAGACCTATTATGGCTACACCTTC. This encodes CASSSGQTYYGYTF. Complete variable domain (other parts from reference TRBV5-4 and TRBJ1-2): ETGVTQSPTHLIKTRGQQVTLRCSSQSGHNTVSWYQQALGQGPQFIFQYYREEENGRGNFPPRFSGLQFPNYSSELNVNALELDDSALYLCASSSGQTYYGYTFGSGTRLTVV.

The rearrangement links TRBV6-1 to TRBJ2-7; TRBD1 aligns across 7 bases. Germline assignment: CDR1 MNHNS and CDR2 SASEGT. V lost 7 bases and J lost 3; bases outside the gene matches: 9. The CDR3 extends over 14 amino acids. CDR3 in DNA: TGTGCCAGCATCCTTACCGGGACAGACTACGAGCAGTACTTC. The encoded protein is CASILTGTDYEQYF.

Turning to this clonotype: Possible read error: a much larger clone is one base away. This sequence joins TRBV18 and TRBJ2-7; 7 bases are a match to TRBD1. The CDR3 consists of 14 residues. Germline V gene data show CDR1 as KGHSH and CDR2 as LQKENI. The CDR3 nucleotides read TGTGTCAGCTCACCTAGGGACAGCCTAGACGAGCAGTACTTC. It translates to CVSSPRDSLDEQYF.

In its sample, this clonotype was seen many times. The DNA of the CDR3 is TGTGCCAGCAGCTTAGATTGTGTGGGACATGTCCTTTGCTCCTATAATTCACCCCTCCACTTT. This sequence encodes CASSLDCVGHVLCSYNSPLHF. The chain carries TRBV11-1 and TRBJ1-6; the D gene is possibly TRBD1 (6 bases). The CDR3 sequence is 21 residues long. Germline V gene data show CDR1 as SGHAT and CDR2 as FQDESV (reference sequence). V gave up 1 base and J gave up 0 bases, with 22 bases separating them.

The V gene is TRBV29-1, the J gene TRBJ2-7; 11 positions match TRBD1. The CDR3 has 13 residues. The V and J ends lost 4 bases and 5 bases, in that order; junction bases with no gene match: 4. Per germline, CDR1 SQVTM and CDR2 ANQGSEA. The CDR3, as DNA: TGCAGCGTTGCGAGGGACAGGGGGGACGAGCAGTACTTC. Its protein product is CSVARDRGDEQYF.

The genes are TRBV12-3 or TRBV12-4 and TRBJ1-4; 7 positions match TRBD1. Trimming removed 6 bases from V and 12 bases from J; junction bases left unmatched: 10. The CDR3 contains 13 residues. The CDR3 region is CASSPGPTGELFF. In nucleotides, the CDR3 is TGTGCCAGCAGCCCAGGCCCTACAGGGGAACTGTTTTTT.

A few counts support this clonotype. This chain uses TRBV5-4 with TRBJ1-2; D is uncertain. Per the germline V gene, CDR1 is SGHNT and CDR2 is YYREEE (reference sequence). The CDR3 has 16 residues. The V and J ends lost 0 bases and 0 bases respectively, with 12 bases between them. CDR3 bases: TGTGCCAGCAGCTTGGGGGCTCTAAATGCTAACTATGGCTACACCTTC. Protein sequence: CASSLGALNANYGYTF.

By share of the sample, this clonotype is medium-sized (0.01 to 0.1%). This chain uses TRBV6-1 with TRBJ1-1; 12 bases are a match to TRBD1. J was trimmed by 3 bases and V by 7 bases; bases with no gene match: 6. CDR3 length equals 15 residues. Germline V gene data show CDR1 as MNHNS and CDR2 as SASEGT. For the CDR3, the DNA is TGTGCCAGCATTGGGACAGGGGGCATTCACACTGAAGCTTTCTTT. It specifies CASIGTGGIHTEAFF.

There are many counts of this clonotype. The CDR3 DNA sequence: TGTGCCAGCTCACCAGACAGGTACGAGCAGTACTTC. It specifies CASSPDRYEQYF. This chain connects TRBV18 to TRBJ2-7; a possible D gene is TRBD1 (6 bases). Germline CDR1 KGHSH, CDR2 LQKENI. The CDR3 length is 12 residues. V was cut by 2 bases and J by 4 bases, with 6 bases left in between.

This clonotype is medium-sized within its sample. The J gene is TRBJ2-2, the V gene TRBV6-5; 8 nucleotides match TRBD2. V lost 0 bases, J lost 9 bases, and 3 bases stayed unmatched. Germline V gene lookup returns CDR1 MNHEY and CDR2 SVGAGI. The CDR3 length is 14 residues. Here the CDR3 DNA reads TGTGCCAGCAGTTACTCGTCTAGCGGGCGGGAGCTGTTTTTT. Translating it yields CASSYSSSGRELFF.